This T cell receptor beta chain is drawn from a study of shared clonotypes between healthy human individuals. Healthy adults negative for HIV, lacking recent acute infections or vaccinations, served as donors. Regarding this clone: The antigen is undetermined.

Findings of the study overall: Several donors showed sharing of 4.5% to 6% of naive CD4 clonotypes. Non-shared clonotypes had lower generation probabilities than those shared by all four donors.

The authors' processing: From ImmunoSEQ came sequences covering only the junction and carrying no quality scores, so filtering differed. TCRdb's table, derived via immunoSEQ multiplex PCR, lists solely in-frame clones and lacks some. The V and J calls and the clone size are those of that table, but D and trimming were determined from the DNA. The table has approximately 2.3 million clones, 93% seen once. The CDR3 sequence is 15 residues long. The germline gives CDR1 MNHNY, CDR2 SVGAGI (reference sequence). V trimming: 6 bases; J trimming: 6 bases; junction bases outside the gene matches: 9. The material sequenced was naive CD4+ T cells from PBMCs. Indicated subset: CD45RA+ positively selected. This TCR was recovered from a young man in good health. Some clones in this sample may be carry-over from other donors' samples. The chain links TRBV6-6 to TRBJ1-5, with 9 bases matching TRBD1. The CDR3 sequence is CASRLGQGSSQPQHF. CDR3 bases: TGTGCCAGCAGACTCGGACAGGGGAGTAGTCAGCCCCAGCATTTT.